A single sample gave rise to the 21 T cell receptor beta chains below, sequenced in a study of control samples from healthy donors and cancer patients. Generated by immunoSEQ multiplex PCR, the TCRdb table keeps only in-frame clones and is missing some. The sample records some 87,000 clones, 80% to 90% being singletons. The sequencing sample was made of PBMCs. These TCRs come from a man aged 55 to 70 with head and neck cancer.

The genes are TRBV9 and TRBJ2-1, with TRBD2 matching over 8 bases. This CDR3 is built from 15 residues. The V gene's germline CDR1 is SGDLS and CDR2 YYNGEE. J gave up 1 base and V 3 bases, and 3 bases lay outside the gene matches. CDR3 region: CASSATGGSYNEQFF. The CDR3 DNA reads TGTGCCAGCAGCGCGACGGGAGGGTCCTACAATGAGCAGTTCTTC.

This rearrangement joins TRBV14 to TRBJ1-1; perhaps TRBD1 as D (5 bases). Germline V lookup: CDR1 SGHDN, CDR2 FVKESK. The CDR3 runs to 14 residues. V lost 0 bases to trimming and J lost 5 bases, with 10 bases between them. The CDR3 bases are TGTGCCAGCAGCCAAGATCGAGGGGAGACTGAAGCTTTCTTT. Its translation is CASSQDRGETEAFF.

This chain connects TRBV6-1 to TRBJ2-1, with 11 bases aligning to TRBD2. CDR3 length: 15 amino acids. CDR1 is MNHNS, CDR2 SASEGT, per germline. V shed 3 bases and J 10 bases; nucleotides not matched to a gene: 8. This CDR3 reads CASSDTSGSAGEQFF. In DNA, the CDR3 is TGTGCCAGCAGTGACACTAGCGGGAGCGCAGGAGAGCAGTTCTTC.

The J gene is TRBJ1-2, the V gene TRBV3-1 (or the pseudogene TRBV3-2); D is undetermined. This CDR3 comprises 15 residues. Germline V lookup: CDR1 LGHDT, CDR2 YNNKEL (reference sequence). The V and J ends lost 2 bases and 4 bases respectively, with 14 bases between them. CDR3 coding DNA: TGTGCCAGCAGCCAAACTCCCGGTCGGGGCTATGGCTACACCTTC. Protein: CASSQTPGRGYGYTF.

Note on this clone: One end of the junction varies from germline; a read error may be responsible. Other DNA sequences within the sample encode an identical CDR3. The CDR3 is CASSPFGGTDTGELFF. For the CDR3, the DNA is TGTGCCAGCAGTCCTTTTGGGGGGACAGACACTGGGGAGCTGTTTTTT. The V gene is TRBV27, the J gene TRBJ2-2; D possibly corresponds to TRBD1 (7 bases). Germline loops: CDR1 MNHEY, CDR2 SMNVEV (reference sequence). The CDR3 is made up of 16 amino acids.

Only a few counts were recorded for this clone. The chain couples TRBV7-9 to TRBJ2-4; D perhaps matches TRBD1 (5 bases). From germline, CDR1 is SEHNR and CDR2 FQNEAQ (reference sequence). This CDR3 has 18 residues. V was clipped by 5 bases and J by 6 bases, with 26 bases between them. The CDR3 nucleotides are TGTGCCAGCAGCCCCCGGACACGGGCGGTGCAGTTGGGAAACATTCAGTACTTC. Translating it yields CASSPRTRAVQLGNIQYF.

The chain is built from TRBV6-5 and TRBJ2-3, with D perhaps TRBD1 (5 bases). Trimming left V 7 bases short and J 4 bases short, with 12 bases between. Germline V gene lookup returns CDR1 MNHEY and CDR2 SVGAGI. The CDR3 is 13 amino acids. The CDR3 reads CASKFQGADTQYF. The DNA of the CDR3 is TGTGCCAGCAAATTTCAGGGCGCAGATACGCAGTATTTT.

This chain uses TRBV6-5 with TRBJ1-1; D call uncertain. Trimming removed 0 bases from V and 1 base from J, with 6 bases in between. This CDR3 comprises 14 residues. Looked up from germline, CDR1 is MNHEY and CDR2 is SVGAGI. The CDR3 nucleotides are TGTGCCAGCAGTTACTCCCCCAAGAACACTGAAGCTTTCTTT. Its translation: CASSYSPKNTEAFF.

The genes are TRBV29-1 and TRBJ2-7, with 11 bases fitting TRBD2. Germline assignment: CDR1 SQVTM and CDR2 ANQGSEA. With V trimmed by 4 bases and J by 4 bases, 6 bases remained unmatched. The CDR3 length is 14 residues. The DNA of the CDR3 is TGCAGCGTTGGGGTAGCGGGAGGGGGGTACGAGCAGTACTTC. It translates to CSVGVAGGGYEQYF.

CDR3 coding DNA: TGTGCCAGCAGACGCCTAGCGGGAATTAACAATGAGCAGTTCTTC. This sequence encodes CASRRLAGINNEQFF. The V call is TRBV7-9, the J call TRBJ2-1; 9 nucleotides align to TRBD2. This CDR3 is 15 amino acids long. From germline, CDR1 is SEHNR and CDR2 FQNEAQ (reference sequence). The J segment lost 5 bases and the V segment lost 6 bases, leaving 8 bases of the junction unmatched.

The CDR3 bases are TGTGCCAGCAGCTTAAGTTTGAGCACTGAAGCTTTCTTT. Translation: CASSLSLSTEAFF. The genes are TRBV7-9 and TRBJ1-1; no firm D call. The CDR3 consists of 13 residues. Germline-derived CDR1 and CDR2 are SEHNR and FQNEAQ (reference sequence). V was clipped by 2 bases and J by 4 bases, with 8 bases between them.

V usage is TRBV30 and J usage is TRBJ2-5, with D unclear. Germline CDR1 is GTSNPN and CDR2 is SVGIG (reference sequence). V was clipped by 1 base and J by 5 bases, with 8 bases between them. CDR3 size: 12 residues. CDR3 coding DNA: TGTGCCTGGAGTGGGGTAGGGGAGACCCAGTACTTC. Protein: CAWSGVGETQYF.

The table lists this clone with a count of one. The chain carries TRBV4-1 and TRBJ1-5, with TRBD1 as a possible D gene (5 bases). The CDR3 totals 15 residues. Germline assignment: CDR1 MGHRA and CDR2 YSYEKL. The germline V and J ends were trimmed by 0 bases and 6 bases, with 12 bases remaining between them. The CDR3 loop is CASSQEPDQGQPQHF. DNA for the CDR3: TGCGCCAGCAGCCAAGAACCGGACCAGGGTCAGCCCCAGCATTTT.

J is TRBJ1-1 and V is TRBV5-3, with D unresolved. TRBV5-3 belongs to the ORF category, with a function that is uncertain. V was shortened by 1 base and J by 3 bases, with 19 bases between the two germline ends. The CDR3 runs 17 residues. CDR3 DNA sequence: TGTGCCAGAAGCTTGTGTGGGAGGGAGGAGAAGGACACTGAAGCTTTCTTT. Its translation is CARSLCGREEKDTEAFF.

The chain carries TRBV11-2 and TRBJ2-7; 8 nucleotides line up with TRBD2. Germline V lookup: CDR1 SGHAT, CDR2 FQNNGV. CDR3 length: 17 residues. Trimming at V came to 4 bases and at J to 2 bases, leaving 13 bases not matched to a gene. In DNA form, the CDR3 reads TGTGCCAGCAGCTCTGGTAGCGGGACACCGGGAACCTACGAGCAGTACTTC. Its translation: CASSSGSGTPGTYEQYF.

CDR3 coding DNA: TGTGCCAGTAGTAGTCCCCGGACAGACCTTAACTATGGCTACACCTTC. Translating it yields CASSSPRTDLNYGYTF. The chain carries TRBV19 and TRBJ1-2, with D possibly being TRBD1 (6 bases). The ends were cut back, 4 bases at V and 1 base at J, with 16 bases in the middle. From germline, CDR1 is LNHDA and CDR2 SQIVND (reference sequence). The CDR3 extends over 16 amino acids.

This clone has a single count. This chain uses TRBV5-1 with TRBJ2-5, with D uncertain. Germline V gene data show CDR1 as SGHRS and CDR2 as YFSETQ. The CDR3 sequence is 14 residues long. Trimming stripped 5 bases from V and 1 base from J, with 12 bases between. As DNA, the CDR3 is TGCGCCAGCAGTCGACTGGAAGCCCAAGAGACCCAGTACTTC. This codes for CASSRLEAQETQYF.

This clone was detected a few times. Other DNA sequences in this specimen translate into the identical CDR3. This chain uses TRBV18 with TRBJ1-4; D perhaps matches TRBD1 (5 bases). Germline V lookup: CDR1 KGHSH, CDR2 LQKENI. The length of the CDR3 is 13 residues. V dropped 4 bases and J dropped 5 bases, with 8 bases sitting between them. The CDR3 loop is CASSRGENEKLFF. CDR3 DNA: TGTGCCAGCTCACGGGGGGAGAATGAAAAACTGTTTTTT.

This chain connects TRBV5-1 to TRBJ1-6; maybe TRBD1 (5 bases). The V gene's germline CDR1 is SGHRS and CDR2 YFSETQ. V was trimmed by 0 bases and J by 8 bases, leaving 9 bases between them. This CDR3 is 14 amino acids long. CDR3 in DNA: TGCGCCAGCAGCTTGGCCCAGGGATATTCACCCCTCCACTTT. Residues: CASSLAQGYSPLHF. Drawing the rest from reference TRBV5-1 and TRBJ1-6, the complete variable domain is KAGVTQTPRYLIKTRGQQVTLSCSPISGHRSVSWYQQTPGQGLQFLFEYFSETQRNKGNFPGRFSGRQFSNSRSEMNVSTLELGDSALYLCASSLAQGYSPLHFGNGTRLTVT.

The J gene is TRBJ2-1, the V gene TRBV7-9; D possibly uses TRBD1 or TRBD2 (5 bases each). CDR3 size: 15 residues. Germline-derived CDR1 and CDR2 are SEHNR and FQNEAQ (reference sequence). The V gene lost 4 bases and the J gene lost 8 bases, with 18 bases spanning the gap. CDR3 residues: CASSSSRLAGYEQFF. CDR3 bases: TGTGCCAGCAGCTCTTCAAGGCTAGCAGGGTATGAGCAGTTCTTC.

The sample holds one count of this clone. The V and J genes are TRBV11-3 and TRBJ2-5, with no clear D. Between the trimmed V and J ends, which lost 1 base and 2 bases, there was a span of 8 bases. The germline V gene has CDR1 SGHNT and CDR2 YENEEA. There are 14 residues in the CDR3. CDR3 nucleotides: TGTGCCAGCAGCTTAGGGGTCGGACAAGAGACCCAGTACTTC. This translates into CASSLGVGQETQYF.